Following are 13 T cell receptor beta chains from one sample sequenced in a study of cytomegalovirus exposure and HLA in healthy donors. The PCR was carried out with 60 Vbeta primers and 13 Jbeta primers. Libraries were prepared by immunoSEQ multiplex PCR; TCRdb keeps only in-frame clonotypes and omits some of them. The sample comprises a few hundred thousand clones, about 90% of which are singletons, and about 1.5% rests with the top ten. The sample consisted of PBMCs. These receptors were taken from a girl aged 2 to 9 in good health and CMV-seronegative.

The rearrangement uses TRBV7-2 and TRBJ2-3; 10 positions agree with TRBD2. CDR3 length: 15 residues. Germline V gene data show CDR1 as SGHTA and CDR2 as FQGNSA. Losses at the gene ends were 5 bases for V and 5 bases for J; bases not matched to a gene: 7. As DNA, the CDR3 is TGTGCCAGCAGCGTGGCTAGCGGGGGATTAGATACGCAGTATTTT. It encodes CASSVASGGLDTQYF. The full variable domain, in which reference TRBV7-2 and TRBJ2-3 provide the parts outside the CDR3, is GAGVSQSPSNKVTEKGKDVELRCDPISGHTALYWYRQSLGQGLEFLIYFQGNSAPDKSGLPSDRFSAERTGGSVSTLTIQRTQQEDSAVYLCASSVASGGLDTQYFGPGTRLTVL.

The count of this clone is one. The CDR3 nucleotides are TGTGCCAGCAGTTACGACAGCCATAACACTGAAGCTTTCTTT. This codes for CASSYDSHNTEAFF. This rearrangement joins TRBV6-5 to TRBJ1-1, with a tentative D call TRBD1 (5 bases). Trimming removed 2 bases from V and 2 bases from J, with 9 bases in between. CDR3 length: 14 residues. Germline loops: CDR1 MNHEY, CDR2 SVGAGI.

The rearrangement links TRBV5-6 to TRBJ2-1; D may be TRBD1 (7 bases). Germline V gives CDR1 SGHDT, CDR2 YYEEEE. The CDR3 contains 15 residues. The V end lost 4 bases, the J end lost 9 bases, and 20 bases lay between the germline ends. The CDR3 here is CASSTGGLRDSEQFF. CDR3 DNA: TGTGCCAGCAGCACCGGGGGCTTAAGGGACAGTGAGCAGTTCTTC.

This clone has just one count. This rearrangement joins TRBV6-5 to TRBJ2-5, with D unclear. Germline CDR1 and CDR2: MNHEY and SVGAGI. V was shortened by 6 bases and J by 5 bases, with 13 bases between the two germline ends. This CDR3 spans 13 amino acids. CDR3 residues: CASSRSGLETQYF. As DNA, the CDR3 is TGTGCCAGCAGCCGCTCGGGTTTGGAGACCCAGTACTTC.

The chain employs TRBV29-1 and TRBJ1-4; the D gene is possibly TRBD1 (5 bases). From germline, CDR1 is SQVTM and CDR2 ANQGSEA. This CDR3 has 15 amino acids. Trimming left V 4 bases short and J 8 bases short, with 20 bases between. CDR3 protein: CSVGALPGHLEKLFF. The CDR3 nucleotides read TGCAGCGTTGGGGCCCTTCCAGGGCACCTAGAAAAACTGTTTTTT.

This clone was seen only once. The chain combines TRBV5-4 with TRBJ2-7; D possibly corresponds to TRBD1 (6 bases). V lost 0 bases and J lost 8, with 9 bases in between. CDR3 length equals 12 residues. Germline lookup yields CDR1 SGHNT and CDR2 YYREEE (reference sequence). This CDR3 reads CASSLGQDQQYF. The DNA for the CDR3 is TGTGCCAGCAGCTTGGGACAGGATCAGCAGTACTTC.

The rearrangement joins TRBV28 to TRBJ2-3, with TRBD1 as a possible D gene (5 bases). The germline V and J ends were trimmed by 4 bases and 6 bases, with 14 bases remaining between them. This CDR3 region has 14 residues. From germline, CDR1 is MDHEN and CDR2 SYDVKM. The DNA of the CDR3 is TGTGCCAGCAGTTCGACTGCAGGGCCGGATACGCAGTATTTT. Residues: CASSSTAGPDTQYF.

V usage is TRBV7-9 and J usage is TRBJ2-1; 7 bases align to TRBD1. Trimming cost V 1 base and J 10 bases; bases outside gene matches: 13. This CDR3 spans 16 amino acids. CDR1 is SEHNR and CDR2 is FQNEAQ in the germline V gene (reference sequence). The CDR3 bases are TGTGCCAGCAGCTTAGTGGCGGCAGGGGGTTCGGAAGAGCAGTTCTTC. This gives the protein CASSLVAAGGSEEQFF.

The chain is built from TRBV10-3 and TRBJ2-7, with 10 bases identical to TRBD1. The CDR3 loop spans 15 amino acids. V was pared by 6 bases and J by 4 bases, with 9 bases of the junction left unmatched. Germline V gives CDR1 ENHRY, CDR2 SYGVKD. The CDR3 DNA reads as TGTGCCATCAGCCCGAGCGGGACAGGGGAATACGAGCAGTACTTC. This codes for CAISPSGTGEYEQYF.

This chain connects TRBV5-1 to TRBJ1-2, with 12 nucleotides matching TRBD1. The germline CDR1 and CDR2 sequences are SGHRS and YFSETQ. This CDR3 has 17 amino acids. The ends lost 0 bases at V and 8 bases at J; junction bases unmatched: 11. For the CDR3, the DNA is TGCGCCAGCAGCTTGGGTTTGCGGGACAGGGGGCAAGGCGGCTACACCTTC. Translated, it gives CASSLGLRDRGQGGYTF.

V is TRBV9 and J is TRBJ2-3; 9 positions match TRBD2. With V trimmed by 0 bases and J by 4 bases, 6 bases remained unmatched. The germline V gene has CDR1 SGDLS and CDR2 YYNGEE. The CDR3 totals 16 residues. The CDR3 loop reads CASSVAGRGGSDTQYF. The CDR3 coding sequence is TGTGCCAGCAGCGTAGCTGGGCGGGGGGGCTCAGATACGCAGTATTTT.

A word on this clone: Because it lacks the conserved phenylalanine or tryptophan at the end, this CDR3 is likely a read error. The DNA is left out, because the CDR3 cannot be placed on it with certainty; the CDR3 is given as TCRdb lists it. The chain links TRBV6-1 to TRBJ1-2. Germline-derived CDR1 and CDR2 are MNHNS and SASEGT. Counting both end residues, the CDR3 totals 11 amino acids. CDR3 sequence: CASSESGGLII.

The V and J genes are TRBV6-1 and TRBJ2-2; 8 bases are shared with TRBD1. Trimming took 5 bases from V and 6 from J; bases not matched to a gene: 8. Germline V gives CDR1 MNHNS, CDR2 SASEGT. The CDR3 loop spans 15 amino acids. CDR3 nucleotide sequence: TGTGCCAGCAGTTCCGAGACAGGGGTCTCCGGGGAGCTGTTTTTT. Translating gives CASSSETGVSGELFF.